These T cell receptor beta chains were read from a single sample in a study of T cell responses to AZD1222 COVID-19 vaccine. Some clones are missing from TCRdb's copy, which holds only in-frame ones; the method was immunoSEQ multiplex PCR. The sample includes 150,000 to 250,000 clones, roughly nine tenths of them seen just once. The sample consisted of peripheral blood, taken 28 days after the second AZD1222 dose. All receptors derive from an adult who received the AZD1222 COVID-19 vaccine. CDR3s include the opening cysteine and the closing phenylalanine or tryptophan. A D gene is named only where the DNA matches it firmly. Expanded clones are given a class, and other clones once, few, many or no size at all.

cdr3_nt cdr3_aa d_call j_call v_call clone_size
TGTGCCAGCAGTCTCGAGAGGAAGACCCAGTACTTC CASSLERKTQYF NA TRBJ2-5 TRBV28 NA
TGTGCCAGCAGCCACTCGGACAGGGAGGGGGGCTACACCTTC CASSHSDREGGYTF TRBD1 TRBJ1-2 TRBV3-1/TRBV3-2 NA
TGCGCCAGCAGCCAGAACAGGGGGGAGGACACTGAAGCTTTCTTT CASSQNRGEDTEAFF TRBD1 TRBJ1-1 TRBV4-1 NA
TGTGCCTGGAGCCAAGGGAAATCGGAGACCCAGTACTTC CAWSQGKSETQYF NA TRBJ2-5 TRBV30 NA
TGTGCCAGCAGCTTGGGACAGATGAACACTGAAGCTTTCTTT CASSLGQMNTEAFF NA TRBJ1-1 TRBV5-6 NA
TGTGCCAGCAGCCAAGGTAACACAGATACGCAGTATTTT CASSQGNTDTQYF NA TRBJ2-3 TRBV3-1/TRBV3-2 NA
TGTGCCAGTGGGGTGGGTAGCGGTGGCCGGGAGACCCAGTACTTC CASGVGSGGRETQYF NA TRBJ2-5 TRBV6-5 NA
TGTGCCAGCAGTTACGCGGGCGACTCTGGAAACACCATATATTTT CASSYAGDSGNTIYF NA TRBJ1-3 TRBV6-5 few
TGTGCCACCAGTGATACACGGGGGGGGTACAATCAGCCCCAGCATTTT CATSDTRGGYNQPQHF NA TRBJ1-5 TRBV24-1 NA
TGCGCCAGCAGCTTGGAACCCTCTGGAAACACCATATATTTT CASSLEPSGNTIYF NA TRBJ1-3 TRBV5-1 NA
TGTGCCATCAGGGAACAGGGGGCTTCCAGAGCTTTCTTT CAIREQGASRAFF TRBD1 TRBJ1-1 TRBV10-3 NA
TGCGCCAGCAGCTTGGATAGCAATCAGCCCCAGCATTTT CASSLDSNQPQHF NA TRBJ1-5 TRBV5-1 few
TGTGCCAGCAGCTTTAGCGGGAGGCGCTACAATGAGCAGTTCTTC CASSFSGRRYNEQFF TRBD2 TRBJ2-1 TRBV7-9 NA
TGCGCCAGCAGCCAAGATCCCTCCCTAGGCATTCAGTACTTC CASSQDPSLGIQYF NA TRBJ2-4 TRBV4-1 once
TGTGCCAGCAGCCCCCTCCCTGGAGCCTACGAGCAGTACTTC CASSPLPGAYEQYF NA TRBJ2-7 TRBV11-3 NA
TGTGCCAGCAGCTTATATCGAGTGGCGGGATTGGCAAGCACAGATACGCAGTATTTT CASSLYRVAGLASTDTQYF NA TRBJ2-3 TRBV7-6 NA
TGTGCAACCCAACCAGCTAGCGGAAACTACAATGAGCAGTTCTTC CATQPASGNYNEQFF TRBD2 TRBJ2-1 TRBV28 NA
TGTGCCAGCAGCAAGAACTCTGGGGCCAACGTCCTGACTTTC CASSKNSGANVLTF NA TRBJ2-6 TRBV14 NA
TGTGCCAGCTCACGTATGGGACAGGGGGAAAACGAGCAGTACTTC CASSRMGQGENEQYF TRBD1 TRBJ2-7 TRBV18 NA
TGTGCCAGCAGCCCACCTTGGGGGGAGCGCTACAATGAGCAGTTCTTC CASSPPWGERYNEQFF NA TRBJ2-1 TRBV14 NA
TGCGCCAGCAGCTTGGACAGGGAAAACTATGGCTACACCTTC CASSLDRENYGYTF NA TRBJ1-2 TRBV5-1 NA
TGTGCCTGGAGGACAGGGGAACCCTACAATGAGCAGTTCTTC CAWRTGEPYNEQFF TRBD1 TRBJ2-1 TRBV30 NA
TGTGCCAGCGGGACGAAGGGCGGTGGCTACACCTTC CASGTKGGGYTF NA TRBJ1-2 TRBV28 once
TGTGCCAGCAGTGATCGGCCCAGCGGGAGTTTATCCGAGCAGTACTTC CASSDRPSGSLSEQYF TRBD2 TRBJ2-7 TRBV2 few
TGTGCCAGCTCACGGACTAGCGGACCAGGAGGCACAGATACGCAGTATTTT CASSRTSGPGGTDTQYF TRBD2 TRBJ2-3 TRBV18 NA
TGCGCCAGCAGCTTACCGGGACCGAACACTGAAGCTTTCTTT CASSLPGPNTEAFF NA TRBJ1-1 TRBV5-1 NA
TGTGCCAGCAGCTCGAACACCGGGGCAGGGAGTCAGCCCCAGCATTTT CASSSNTGAGSQPQHF NA TRBJ1-5 TRBV11-2 NA
TGTGCCAGCAGCTCTAGCGGGCCGATCACCGGGGAGCTGTTTTTT CASSSSGPITGELFF TRBD2 TRBJ2-2 TRBV7-3 NA
TGTGCCAGTAGCCCTTCCGCTAACTATGGCTACACCTTC CASSPSANYGYTF NA TRBJ1-2 TRBV19 NA
TGCAGCGTTGCCCCGGGACAGGGACCAGATACGCAGTATTTT CSVAPGQGPDTQYF TRBD1 TRBJ2-3 TRBV29-1 NA
TGTGCCAGCAGCCAAGGGACAGGGAGTGAAAAACTGTTTTTT CASSQGTGSEKLFF TRBD1 TRBJ1-4 TRBV3-1/TRBV3-2 NA
TGTGCCAGTAGTAACTCGGACAGTTACTATCAGCCCCAGCATTTT CASSNSDSYYQPQHF NA TRBJ1-5 TRBV19 NA
TGTGCCAGCTCACCCGGCAACAATCAGCCCCAGCATTTT CASSPGNNQPQHF NA TRBJ1-5 TRBV18 NA
TGTGCCAGCAGCTTACGCCGAGAGAGCGAGCAGTACTTC CASSLRRESEQYF NA TRBJ2-7 TRBV7-3 NA
TGTGCCAGCACCAAGGGGGGGGCGAACACTGAAGCTTTCTTT CASTKGGANTEAFF NA TRBJ1-1 TRBV7-9 NA
TGTGCCAGCTCACCACCGGACTCACTTCCCGGGGAGCTGTTTTTT CASSPPDSLPGELFF NA TRBJ2-2 TRBV18 NA
TGTGCCACCAGCAGAGACATTACAGGGGCCTACAATGAGCAGTTCTTC CATSRDITGAYNEQFF TRBD1 TRBJ2-1 TRBV15 NA
TGTGCCAGCAGCTTAGGGGACAGGGGAAATTGGGAAACCGGGGAGCTGTTTTTT CASSLGDRGNWETGELFF TRBD1 TRBJ2-2 TRBV7-3 NA
TGTGCCAGCAGCCTCGGGACAGGGCATCAGCCCCAGCATTTT CASSLGTGHQPQHF TRBD1 TRBJ1-5 TRBV6-5 NA
TGTGCCAGCAGTCGCGACAGAGCTAACTATGGCTACACCTTC CASSRDRANYGYTF NA TRBJ1-2 TRBV6-5 NA
TGTGCCAGCAGCCAAGAAGTAGCGGGAGTTGAGCAGTTCTTC CASSQEVAGVEQFF TRBD2 TRBJ2-1 TRBV4-2 NA
TGTGCCAGCGGCGGGAGGGCCGATGCCAATGAGCAGTTCTTC CASGGRADANEQFF TRBD2 TRBJ2-1 TRBV3-1/TRBV3-2 NA
TGTGCCAGCAGCGTAGGAGGCGCGGTTAGTACGCAGTATTTT CASSVGGAVSTQYF NA TRBJ2-3 TRBV7-2 NA
TGTGCCAGCAGGGTAGCGGGGAGCACAGATACGCAGTATTTT CASRVAGSTDTQYF TRBD2 TRBJ2-3 TRBV2 NA
TGCGCCAGCAGCCAATTGCAGGGTGTTGAAAAACTGTTTTTT CASSQLQGVEKLFF NA TRBJ1-4 TRBV4-1 NA
TGTGCCAGCAGCTGGGACACCTACCAGCCCCAGCATTTT CASSWDTYQPQHF NA TRBJ1-5 TRBV2 NA
TGTGCTAGTGGCAAGGGACTTGCCTACGAGCAGTACTTC CASGKGLAYEQYF NA TRBJ2-7 TRBV12-5 NA
TGTGCCAGCAGCTTGGAGACAGAGCTGCCTGGATACGAGCAGTACTTC CASSLETELPGYEQYF NA TRBJ2-7 TRBV13 NA
TGTGCCAGCAGCGAAATAAGACAGGGGCTCCGGGGAAACACCATATATTTT CASSEIRQGLRGNTIYF NA TRBJ1-3 TRBV21-1 NA
TGTGCCAGCAGTTTCACGGACAGGGGCGACACTGAAGCTTTCTTT CASSFTDRGDTEAFF TRBD1 TRBJ1-1 TRBV28 NA
TGCGCCAGCAGCTTCCAGGGACCAACCTACGAGCAGTACTTC CASSFQGPTYEQYF NA TRBJ2-7 TRBV5-1 NA
TGTGCCAGCAGCGCAGACTTCGCAGGGTCAGGTGGCGGCTACACCTTC CASSADFAGSGGGYTF NA TRBJ1-2 TRBV9 NA
TGTGCCAGCAGCTTAGGGCAGGGGGCTAGGCTGTTTTTT CASSLGQGARLFF TRBD1 TRBJ1-4 TRBV7-2 NA
TGTGCCAGCGGCAGGGCGATTAACTATGGCTACACCTTC CASGRAINYGYTF NA TRBJ1-2 TRBV5-8 NA
TGTGCCAGCAGGCTAGCGGGAAGGAGGGATGAGCAGTTCTTC CASRLAGRRDEQFF TRBD2 TRBJ2-1 TRBV6-5 NA
TGTGCCAGCAACCTGGACACCATAGATAGCAATCAGCCCCAGCATTTT CASNLDTIDSNQPQHF NA TRBJ1-5 TRBV14 NA
TGTGCCTGTTCCCGGGACTCAAGCACCGGGGAGCTGTTTTTT CACSRDSSTGELFF NA TRBJ2-2 TRBV7-3 NA
TGTGCCACCAGTGCCAGGGGCCAGCCCCAGCATTTT CATSARGQPQHF NA TRBJ1-5 TRBV24-1 NA
TGTGCCAGCAGCCAAGAGGGTCCCTGGGCCAACGTCCTGACTTTC CASSQEGPWANVLTF NA TRBJ2-6 TRBV3-1/TRBV3-2 NA
TGTGCCAGCAGTTTATCGGTGGGAGGAAGTCAGCCCCAGCATTTT CASSLSVGGSQPQHF NA TRBJ1-5 TRBV27 NA